This record covers a single TCR beta chain. The data belong to a study of cytomegalovirus exposure and HLA in healthy donors. Germline CDR1 and CDR2: MNHEY and SVGAGI. Trimming pared 4 bases from V and 0 bases from J, leaving 13 bases between. The CDR3 runs to 15 residues. PCR used 60 Vbeta primers and 13 Jbeta primers. Repertoires were generated with immunoSEQ multiplex PCR, while TCRdb's copy carries only in-frame clones and drops some. Of tens of thousands of clones in the sample, around three quarters were seen once. Material: PBMCs. The chain is built from TRBV6-5 and TRBJ2-7; tentatively, D is TRBD2 (6 bases). This receptor was obtained from a man aged 50 to 60 in good health and CMV-seronegative. The CDR3 region is CASSSSGLSSYEQYF. CDR3 coding DNA: TGTGCCAGCAGTTCCAGCGGGCTCAGCTCCTACGAGCAGTACTTC.